This entry lists 25 T cell receptor beta chains sequenced from one sample in a study of spatial heterogeneity in lung cancer. Time point here: sample taken at primary tumor resection. Whole RNA from tumor, nontumor lung or frozen PBMC was sequenced unsorted. TCRdb analysed the 5' RACE reads with MiXCR anew, one entry per CDR3 protein. The table lists roughly 48,000 distinct CDR3 sequences, roughly 12% of them singletons. Source: PBMCs, taken at surgery. The receptors were sampled from a female donor with early-stage non-small cell lung cancer.

This clonotype was found a few times. The J gene is TRBJ2-7, the V gene TRBV7-8, with 10 bases matching TRBD1. Trimming at V came to 5 bases and at J to 5 bases, leaving 9 bases not matched to a gene. Germline CDR1 is SGHVS and CDR2 is FQNEAQ. The CDR3 has 15 amino acids. The CDR3 nucleotides are TGTGCCAGCAGCCTTACTCGGACAGGGGGGGACGAGCAGTACTTC. Translation gives CASSLTRTGGDEQYF.

V is TRBV29-1 and J is TRBJ2-5, with D possibly being TRBD1 (5 bases). The ends were cut back, 3 bases at V and 5 bases at J, with 10 bases in the middle. The germline gives CDR1 SQVTM, CDR2 ANQGSEA. The CDR3 length is 12 residues. This CDR3 is CSVDEGVETQYF. CDR3 coding DNA: TGCAGCGTTGATGAAGGGGTGGAGACCCAGTACTTC.

This clonotype was picked up a small number of times. The CDR3 sequence is CAWSPRRGLIGNQPQHF. The CDR3 bases are TGTGCCTGGAGTCCCCGTAGGGGGCTTATCGGCAATCAGCCCCAGCATTTT. The V call is TRBV30, the J call TRBJ1-5; 7 bases line up with TRBD1. V gave up 2 bases and J gave up 2 bases; unmatched junction bases: 12. CDR1 GTSNPN and CDR2 SVGIG come from the germline V gene (reference sequence). CDR3 length: 17 amino acids. Full variable domain (outside the CDR3, taken from reference TRBV30 and TRBJ1-5): SQTIHQWPATLVQPVGSPLSLECTVEGTSNPNLYWYRQAAGRGLQLLFYSVGIGQISSEVPQNLSASRPQDRQFILSSKKLLLSDSGFYLCAWSPRRGLIGNQPQHFGDGTRLSIL.

In this sample, this clonotype turned up a few times. J is TRBJ1-1 and V is TRBV7-9; unclear D gene. Germline V gene data show CDR1 as SEHNR and CDR2 as FQNEAQ (reference sequence). Trimming removed 5 bases from V and 2 bases from J, with 6 bases in between. The CDR3 runs to 12 residues. CDR3 sequence reads: CASSPTNTEAFF. DNA of the CDR3: TGTGCCAGCAGCCCCACAAACACTGAAGCTTTCTTT.

This clonotype has just a few counts. The gene calls are TRBV10-3 and TRBJ2-2; D is unresolved. V was cut by 11 bases and J by 0 bases, with 22 bases left in between. In germline, CDR1 is ENHRY, CDR2 SYGVKD. CDR3 size: 17 residues. The chain's CDR3 is CASSSRQRRTNTGELFF. The CDR3 DNA sequence: TGTGCCTCCAGCTCAAGGCAGCGAAGGACGAACACCGGGGAGCTGTTTTTT.

Ten or more counts support this clonotype. This chain joins TRBV5-5 and TRBJ1-4; 9 nucleotides match TRBD1. V gave up 3 bases and J gave up 7 bases; unmatched junction bases: 7. The CDR3 runs 15 residues. Germline V CDR1 and CDR2: SGHKS, YYEKEE (reference sequence). This chain's CDR3 is CASSSIGTGSEKLFF. CDR3 in DNA: TGTGCCAGCAGCTCCATCGGGACAGGGAGTGAAAAACTGTTTTTT.

This rearrangement joins TRBV7-2 to TRBJ2-1; 7 nucleotides agree with TRBD2. The CDR3 extends over 17 amino acids. The germline V gene has CDR1 SGHTA and CDR2 FQGNSA. V trimming: 1 base; J trimming: 7 bases; junction bases outside the gene matches: 13. CDR3 residues: CASSLVSVGGGRNEQFF. In nucleotides, the CDR3 is TGTGCCAGCAGCTTAGTTTCGGTGGGGGGGGGACGGAATGAGCAGTTCTTC.

This clonotype came up a few times. This chain links TRBV9 with TRBJ2-7; 10 positions agree with TRBD2. The J segment lost 2 bases and the V segment lost 0 bases, leaving 5 bases of the junction unmatched. The CDR3 sequence is 16 residues long. Germline V lookup: CDR1 SGDLS, CDR2 YYNGEE. The CDR3 sequence: CASSVGLAGATYEQYF. The CDR3 region has the DNA TGTGCCAGCAGCGTAGGTCTAGCGGGGGCTACCTACGAGCAGTACTTC.

This clonotype appeared a few times. The chain has TRBV6-5 and TRBJ2-1, with D unresolved. The CDR3 contains 12 residues. Germline V lookup: CDR1 MNHEY, CDR2 SVGAGI. The V gene lost 2 bases and the J gene lost 9 bases, with 8 bases spanning the gap. Here the CDR3 DNA reads TGTGCCAGCAGTTACGGCCTTGGTGAGCAGTTCTTC. This codes for CASSYGLGEQFF.

This clonotype was detected a few times. The rearrangement joins TRBV27 to TRBJ2-1, with D possibly matching TRBD1 (6 bases). With 2 bases removed from V and 7 bases from J, the gap between germline ends came to 12 bases. The CDR3 contains 14 residues. Germline V lookup: CDR1 MNHEY, CDR2 SMNVEV (reference sequence). The CDR3, as DNA: TGTGCCAGCAGTTTACTGGGGGCCGGGAATGAGCAGTTCTTC. This translates into CASSLLGAGNEQFF.

This clonotype occurred many times. This rearrangement joins TRBV20-1 to TRBJ2-1, with unresolved D. Per the germline V gene, CDR1 is DFQATT and CDR2 is SNEGSKA (reference sequence). The CDR3 is 12 residues long. The V gene lost 0 bases and the J gene lost 7 bases, with 7 bases spanning the gap. The CDR3 protein is CSARELVNEQFF. CDR3 bases: TGCAGTGCTAGAGAGCTAGTGAATGAGCAGTTCTTC.

This chain joins TRBV9 and TRBJ2-3, with no clear D. The CDR3 length is 13 residues. Germline V gene data show CDR1 as SGDLS and CDR2 as YYNGEE. V gave up 3 bases and J gave up 5 bases, with 10 bases separating them. CDR3 in DNA: TGTGCCAGCAGCGGGACGGTGGGAGATACGCAGTATTTT. As protein: CASSGTVGDTQYF.

Many counts were recorded for this clonotype. The rearrangement uses TRBV6-6 and TRBJ2-2; 8 bases line up with TRBD1. Germline values: CDR1 MNHNY, CDR2 SVGAGI (reference sequence). The CDR3 totals 15 residues. The ends lost 6 bases at V and 1 base at J; junction bases unmatched: 4. CDR3 coding DNA: TGTGCCAGCAGCCGGGACAGGAGGAACACCGGGGAGCTGTTTTTT. As protein: CASSRDRRNTGELFF.

The genes are TRBV7-2 and TRBJ1-1; 8 bases align to TRBD1. The CDR3 has 13 residues. CDR1 is SGHTA and CDR2 is FQGNSA in the germline V gene. Trimming at V came to 2 bases and at J to 10 bases, leaving 6 bases not matched to a gene. CDR3 bases: TGTGCCAGCAGCTTATTGGACAGGGCTTTAGCTTTCTTT. This gives the protein CASSLLDRALAFF.

This clonotype was observed at least ten times. J is TRBJ2-7 and V is TRBV2, with a weak D call TRBD1 (6 bases). The germline V gene has CDR1 SNHLY and CDR2 FYNNEI. The length of the CDR3 is 13 residues. Trimming shortened V by 7 bases and J by 0 bases, and 10 bases separated the two germline ends. The CDR3 loop reads CASNSRGSYEQYF. In DNA form, the CDR3 reads TGTGCCAGCAATAGCAGGGGCTCCTACGAGCAGTACTTC.

The chain joins TRBV28 to TRBJ2-2; possible D gene TRBD2, 6 bases. Germline loops: CDR1 MDHEN, CDR2 SYDVKM. The CDR3 extends over 14 amino acids. The V and J ends lost 6 bases and 5 bases respectively, with 13 bases between them. CDR3 loop: CASRVGGRTGELFF. CDR3 nucleotide sequence: TGTGCCAGCAGGGTTGGAGGGAGGACCGGGGAGCTGTTTTTT.

The sample holds many counts of this clonotype. The chain joins TRBV3-1 to TRBJ2-7; D could derive from TRBD1 or TRBD2 (5 bases each). V was clipped by 0 bases and J by 5 bases, with 8 bases between them. This CDR3 has 13 amino acids. Per germline, CDR1 LGHDT and CDR2 YNNKEL (reference sequence). CDR3 protein: CASSQEVGDEQYF. CDR3 nucleotides: TGTGCCAGCAGCCAAGAGGTGGGGGACGAGCAGTACTTC.

V usage is TRBV19 and J usage is TRBJ1-1; a possible D gene is TRBD1 (5 bases). Germline V gives CDR1 LNHDA, CDR2 SQIVND (reference sequence). CDR3 length: 15 amino acids. Trimming took off 6 bases at V and 4 bases at J, with 18 bases between the two ends. For the CDR3, the DNA is TGTGCCAGTAGCTGGGGCTATCAGGGAGGCACTGAAGCTTTCTTT. It encodes CASSWGYQGGTEAFF. Supplemented by reference TRBV19 and TRBJ1-1, the full variable domain reads DGGITQSPKYLFRKEGQNVTLSCEQNLNHDAMYWYRQDPGQGLRLIYYSQIVNDFQKGDIAEGYSVSREKKESFPLTVTSAQKNPTAFYLCASSWGYQGGTEAFFGQGTRLTVV.

This clonotype was recorded many times. The CDR3: CASSLQGIGGGGTGELFF. The CDR3 region has the DNA TGTGCCAGCAGCTTACAAGGGATTGGCGGGGGCGGCACCGGGGAGCTGTTTTTT. The gene calls are TRBV7-2 and TRBJ2-2, with a tentative D call TRBD2 (7 bases). V gave up 2 bases and J gave up 4 bases, with 20 bases separating them. This CDR3 is built from 18 residues. Looked up from germline, CDR1 is SGHTA and CDR2 is FQGNSA.

The CDR3 loop is CASSWDRGHEQFF. CDR3 nucleotides: TGTGCCAGCAGCTGGGACAGGGGCCATGAGCAGTTCTTC. The chain joins TRBV7-6 to TRBJ2-1, with TRBD1 identical over 10 bases. V lost 4 bases, J lost 8 bases, and 2 bases stayed unmatched. The CDR3 spans 13 residues. Germline V gene data show CDR1 as SGHVS and CDR2 as FNYEAQ.

The V gene is TRBV20-1, the J gene TRBJ2-1; D is uncertain. The CDR3 runs 15 residues. V was shortened by 1 base and J by 4 bases, with 14 bases between the two germline ends. The germline V gene encodes CDR1 DFQATT and CDR2 SNEGSKA (reference sequence). The CDR3 DNA follows: TGCAGTGCTAGAGTCGTCGTGCTTGAATACAATGAGCAGTTCTTC. Amino acid sequence: CSARVVVLEYNEQFF.

This clonotype was counted a few times. The gene calls are TRBV4-2 and TRBJ1-2; D may be TRBD1 (6 bases). Germline CDR1 and CDR2: LGHNA and YNFKEQ. The CDR3 length is 15 residues. Trimming stripped 1 base from V and 4 bases from J, with 13 bases between. The DNA of the CDR3 is TGTGCCAGCAGCCAAGGGGGAACAGGGACCTATGGCTACACCTTC. Translating gives CASSQGGTGTYGYTF.

In this sample, this clonotype turned up a few times. J is TRBJ1-1 and V is TRBV6-1; D remains ambiguous. The CDR3 runs 13 residues. Trimming shortened V by 2 bases and J by 4 bases, and 8 bases separated the two germline ends. Germline V CDR1 and CDR2: MNHNS, SASEGT. The CDR3 sequence is CASSEIVGTEAFF. Written as DNA, the CDR3 is TGTGCCAGCAGTGAAATAGTGGGCACTGAAGCTTTCTTT.

The sample holds many counts of this clonotype. The chain joins TRBV5-1 to TRBJ2-3; TRBD1 agrees at 9 bases. This CDR3 has 16 residues. The V gene end was trimmed by 4 bases and the J gene end by 8 bases; junction bases not matched to a gene: 14. Germline-derived CDR1 and CDR2 are SGHRS and YFSETQ. The CDR3 protein is CASSPPGQGTGGTQYF. For the CDR3, the DNA is TGCGCCAGCAGCCCACCGGGACAGGGTACAGGCGGTACGCAGTATTTT.

This clonotype showed up many times. This chain joins TRBV11-2 and TRBJ2-7, with 10 nucleotides matching TRBD1. The germline gives CDR1 SGHAT, CDR2 FQNNGV. Trimming at V came to 5 bases and at J to 5 bases, leaving 9 bases not matched to a gene. The CDR3 loop spans 15 amino acids. CDR3 sequence reads: CASSLRTGGWNEQYF. As DNA, the CDR3 is TGTGCCAGCAGCCTACGGACAGGGGGTTGGAACGAGCAGTACTTC.